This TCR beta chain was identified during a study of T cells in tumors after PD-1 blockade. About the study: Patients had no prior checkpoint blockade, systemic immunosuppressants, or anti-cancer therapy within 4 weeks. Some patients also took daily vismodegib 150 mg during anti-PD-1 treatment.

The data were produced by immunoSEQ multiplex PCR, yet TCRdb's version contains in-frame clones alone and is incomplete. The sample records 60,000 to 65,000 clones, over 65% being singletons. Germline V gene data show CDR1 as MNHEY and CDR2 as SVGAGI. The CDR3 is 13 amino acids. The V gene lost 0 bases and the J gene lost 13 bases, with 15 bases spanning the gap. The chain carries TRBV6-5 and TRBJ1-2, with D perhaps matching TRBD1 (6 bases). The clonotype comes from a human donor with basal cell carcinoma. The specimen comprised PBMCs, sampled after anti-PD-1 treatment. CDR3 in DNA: TGTGCCAGCAGTTACTCGACGGGACAATTTTTCACCTTC. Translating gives CASSYSTGQFFTF.